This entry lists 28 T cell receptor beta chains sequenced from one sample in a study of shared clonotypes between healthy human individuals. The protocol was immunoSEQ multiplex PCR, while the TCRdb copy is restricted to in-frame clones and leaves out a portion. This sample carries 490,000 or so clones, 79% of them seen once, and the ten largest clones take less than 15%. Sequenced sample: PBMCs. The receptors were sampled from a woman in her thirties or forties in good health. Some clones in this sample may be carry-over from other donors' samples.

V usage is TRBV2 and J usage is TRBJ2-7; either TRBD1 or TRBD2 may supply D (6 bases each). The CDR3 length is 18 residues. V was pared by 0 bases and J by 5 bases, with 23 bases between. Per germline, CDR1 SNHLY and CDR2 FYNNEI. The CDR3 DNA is TGTGCCAGCAGTGAAGCGCACCGGGGGCCGTTATTTCACCACGAGCAGTACTTC. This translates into CASSEAHRGPLFHHEQYF.

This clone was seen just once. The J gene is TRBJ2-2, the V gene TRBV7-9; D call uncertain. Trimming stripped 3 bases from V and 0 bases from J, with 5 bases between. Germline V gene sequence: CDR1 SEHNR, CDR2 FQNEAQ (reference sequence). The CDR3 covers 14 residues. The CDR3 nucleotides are TGTGCCAGCAGCTTGGTGACGAACACCGGGGAGCTGTTTTTT. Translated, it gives CASSLVTNTGELFF.

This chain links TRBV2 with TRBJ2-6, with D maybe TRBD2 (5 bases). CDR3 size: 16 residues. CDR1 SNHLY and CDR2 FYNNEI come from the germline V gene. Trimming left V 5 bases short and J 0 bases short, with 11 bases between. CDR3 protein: CASSRGEGSGANVLTF. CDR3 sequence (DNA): TGTGCCAGCAGTCGGGGTGAGGGCTCTGGGGCCAACGTCCTGACTTTC.

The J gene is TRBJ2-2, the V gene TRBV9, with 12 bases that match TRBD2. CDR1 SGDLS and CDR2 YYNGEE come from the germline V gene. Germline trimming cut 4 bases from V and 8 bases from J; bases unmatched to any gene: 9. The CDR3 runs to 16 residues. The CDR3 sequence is CASSPGTSGQTGELFF. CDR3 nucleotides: TGTGCCAGCAGCCCCGGGACTAGCGGGCAGACAGGGGAGCTGTTTTTT.

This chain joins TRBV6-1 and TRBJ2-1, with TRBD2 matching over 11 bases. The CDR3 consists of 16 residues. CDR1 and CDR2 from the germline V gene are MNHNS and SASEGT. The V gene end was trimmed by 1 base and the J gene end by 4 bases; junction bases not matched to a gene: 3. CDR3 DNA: TGTGCCAGCAGTGAAGGACTAGCGGGAAGTTACAATGAGCAGTTCTTC. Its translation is CASSEGLAGSYNEQFF.

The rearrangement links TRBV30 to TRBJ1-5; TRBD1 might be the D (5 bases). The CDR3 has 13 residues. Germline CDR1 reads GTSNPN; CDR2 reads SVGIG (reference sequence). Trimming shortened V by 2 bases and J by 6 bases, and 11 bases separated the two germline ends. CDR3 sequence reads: CAWSHQGVQPQHF. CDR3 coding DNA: TGTGCCTGGAGTCATCAAGGGGTTCAGCCCCAGCATTTT.

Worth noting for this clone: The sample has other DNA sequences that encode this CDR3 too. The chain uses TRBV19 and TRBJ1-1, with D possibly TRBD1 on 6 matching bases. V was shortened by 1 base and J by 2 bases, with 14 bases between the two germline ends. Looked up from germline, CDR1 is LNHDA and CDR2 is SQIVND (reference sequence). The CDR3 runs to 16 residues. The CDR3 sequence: CASSIGGRRGNTEAFF. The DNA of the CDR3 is TGTGCCAGTAGTATAGGGGGGCGCAGAGGTAACACTGAAGCTTTCTTT.

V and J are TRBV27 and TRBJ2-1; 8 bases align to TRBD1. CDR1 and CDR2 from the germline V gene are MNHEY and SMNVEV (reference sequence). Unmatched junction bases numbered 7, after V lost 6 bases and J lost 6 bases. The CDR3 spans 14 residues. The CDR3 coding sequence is TGTGCCAGCAGCCTATCAGGGGGCCCCAATGAGCAGTTCTTC. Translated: CASSLSGGPNEQFF.

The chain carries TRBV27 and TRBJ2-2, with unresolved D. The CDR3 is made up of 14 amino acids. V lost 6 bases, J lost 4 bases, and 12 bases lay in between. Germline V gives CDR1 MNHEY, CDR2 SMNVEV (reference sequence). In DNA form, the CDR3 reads TGTGCCAGCAGGGGGTGGAGCGTCACCGGGGAGCTGTTTTTT. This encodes CASRGWSVTGELFF.

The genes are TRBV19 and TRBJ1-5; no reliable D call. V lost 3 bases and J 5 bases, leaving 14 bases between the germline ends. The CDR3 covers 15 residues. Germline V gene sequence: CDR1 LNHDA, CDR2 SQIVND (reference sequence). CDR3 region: CASSMQVGIDQPQHF. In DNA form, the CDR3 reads TGTGCCAGTAGTATGCAAGTCGGCATCGATCAGCCCCAGCATTTT.

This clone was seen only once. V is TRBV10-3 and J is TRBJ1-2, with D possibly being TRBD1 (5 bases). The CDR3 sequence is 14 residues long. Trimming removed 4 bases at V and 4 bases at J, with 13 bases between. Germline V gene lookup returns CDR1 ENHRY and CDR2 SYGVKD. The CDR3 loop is CAISGQGSLYGYTF. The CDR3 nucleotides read TGTGCCATCAGTGGCCAGGGCAGCCTCTATGGCTACACCTTC.

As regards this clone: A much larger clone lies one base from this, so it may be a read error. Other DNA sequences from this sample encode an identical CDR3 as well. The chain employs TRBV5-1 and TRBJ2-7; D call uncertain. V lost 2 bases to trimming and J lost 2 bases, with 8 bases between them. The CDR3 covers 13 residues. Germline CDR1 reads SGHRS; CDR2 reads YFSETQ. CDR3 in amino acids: CASSFSTPYEQYF. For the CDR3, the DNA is TGCGCCAGCAGCTTTTCCACCCCCTACGAGCAGTACTTC.

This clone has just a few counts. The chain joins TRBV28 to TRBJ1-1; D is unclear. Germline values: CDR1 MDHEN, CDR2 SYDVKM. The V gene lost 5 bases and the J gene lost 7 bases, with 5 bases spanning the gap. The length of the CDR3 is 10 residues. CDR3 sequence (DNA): TGTGCCAGCAGTCGATATGAAGCTTTCTTT. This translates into CASSRYEAFF. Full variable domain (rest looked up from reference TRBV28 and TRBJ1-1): DVKVTQSSRYLVKRTGEKVFLECVQDMDHENMFWYRQDPGLGLRLIYFSYDVKMKEKGDIPEGYSVSREKKERFSLILESASTNQTSMYLCASSRYEAFFGQGTRLTVV.

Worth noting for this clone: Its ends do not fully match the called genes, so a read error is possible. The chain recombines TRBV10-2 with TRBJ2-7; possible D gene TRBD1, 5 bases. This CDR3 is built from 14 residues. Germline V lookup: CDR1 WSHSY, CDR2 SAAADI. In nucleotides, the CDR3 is TGCGCCAGCAGTGGAAACAGGAGAACCTACGGGCAGTACTTC. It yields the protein CASSGNRRTYGQYF.

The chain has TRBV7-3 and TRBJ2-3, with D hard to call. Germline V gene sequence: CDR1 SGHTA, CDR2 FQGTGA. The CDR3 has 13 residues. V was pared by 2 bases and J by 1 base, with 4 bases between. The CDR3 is CASSLWGTDTQYF. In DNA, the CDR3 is TGTGCCAGCAGCTTATGGGGCACAGATACGCAGTATTTT.

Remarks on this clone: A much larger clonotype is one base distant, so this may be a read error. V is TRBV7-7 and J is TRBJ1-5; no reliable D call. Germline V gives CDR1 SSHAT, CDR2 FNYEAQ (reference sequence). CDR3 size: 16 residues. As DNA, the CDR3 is TGTGCTAGCAACTTAGTCCGTTTGCAGGTAGGTCAGCCCCAGCATTTT. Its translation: CASNLVRLQVGQPQHF. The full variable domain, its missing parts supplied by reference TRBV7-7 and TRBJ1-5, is GAGVSQSPRYKVTKRGQDVTLRCDPISSHATLYWYQQALGQGPEFLTYFNYEAQPDKSGLPSDRFSAERPEGSISTLTIQRTEQRDSAMYRCASNLVRLQVGQPQHFGDGTRLSIL.

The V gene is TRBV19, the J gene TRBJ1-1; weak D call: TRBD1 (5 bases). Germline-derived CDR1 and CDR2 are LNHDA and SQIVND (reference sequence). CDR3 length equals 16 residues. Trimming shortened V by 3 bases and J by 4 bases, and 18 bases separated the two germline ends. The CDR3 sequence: CASSMLTGRGATEAFF. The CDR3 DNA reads TGTGCCAGTAGTATGCTCACGGGGCGCGGGGCCACTGAAGCTTTCTTT.

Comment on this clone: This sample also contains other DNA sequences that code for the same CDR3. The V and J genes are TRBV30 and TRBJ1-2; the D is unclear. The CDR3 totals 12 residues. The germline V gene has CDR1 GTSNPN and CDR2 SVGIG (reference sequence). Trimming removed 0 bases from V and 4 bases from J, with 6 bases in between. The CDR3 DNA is TGTGCCTGGAGTGTATCGGGCTATGGCTACACCTTC. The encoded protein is CAWSVSGYGYTF.

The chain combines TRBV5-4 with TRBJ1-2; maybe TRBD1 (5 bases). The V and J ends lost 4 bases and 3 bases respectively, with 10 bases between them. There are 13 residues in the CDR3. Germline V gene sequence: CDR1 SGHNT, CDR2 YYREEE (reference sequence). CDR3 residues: CASSRRDHYGYTF. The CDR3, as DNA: TGTGCCAGCAGCCGTAGGGACCACTATGGCTACACCTTC.

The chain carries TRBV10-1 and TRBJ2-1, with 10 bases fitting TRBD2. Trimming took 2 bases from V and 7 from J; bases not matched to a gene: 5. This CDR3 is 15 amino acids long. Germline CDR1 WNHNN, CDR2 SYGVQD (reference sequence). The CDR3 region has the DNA TGCGCCAGCAGTGAGAGCGGGAGGGCCCGGAATGAGCAGTTCTTC. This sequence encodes CASSESGRARNEQFF.

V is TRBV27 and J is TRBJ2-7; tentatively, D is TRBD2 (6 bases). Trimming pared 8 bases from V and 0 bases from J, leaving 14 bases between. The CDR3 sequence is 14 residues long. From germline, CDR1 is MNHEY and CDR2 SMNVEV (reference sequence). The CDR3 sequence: CASQEAGSSYEQYF. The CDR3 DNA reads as TGTGCCAGCCAAGAGGCGGGGAGCTCCTACGAGCAGTACTTC.

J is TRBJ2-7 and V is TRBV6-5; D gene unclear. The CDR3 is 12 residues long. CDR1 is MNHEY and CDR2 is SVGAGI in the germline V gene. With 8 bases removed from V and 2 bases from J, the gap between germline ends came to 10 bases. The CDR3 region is CASCSTPYEQYF. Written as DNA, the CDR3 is TGTGCCAGCTGTTCCACCCCCTACGAGCAGTACTTC.

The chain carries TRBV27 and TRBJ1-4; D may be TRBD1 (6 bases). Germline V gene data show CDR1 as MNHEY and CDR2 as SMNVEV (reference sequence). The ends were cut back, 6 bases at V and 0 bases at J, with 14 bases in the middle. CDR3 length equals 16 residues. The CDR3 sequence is CASSQGRAPTNEKLFF. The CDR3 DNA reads TGTGCCAGCAGCCAGGGGAGAGCTCCAACTAATGAAAAACTGTTTTTT.

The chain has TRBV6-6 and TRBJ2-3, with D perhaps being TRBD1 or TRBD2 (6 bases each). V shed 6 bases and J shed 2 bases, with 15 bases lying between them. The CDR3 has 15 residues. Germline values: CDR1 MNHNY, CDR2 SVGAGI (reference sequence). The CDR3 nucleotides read TGTGCCAGCAGGGGGGGCCTTGCGGCCACAGATACGCAGTATTTT. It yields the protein CASRGGLAATDTQYF.

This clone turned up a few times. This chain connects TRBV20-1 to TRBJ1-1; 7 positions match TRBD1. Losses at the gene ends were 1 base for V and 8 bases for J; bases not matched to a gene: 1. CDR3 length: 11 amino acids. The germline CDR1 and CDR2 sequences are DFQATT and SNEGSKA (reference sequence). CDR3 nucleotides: TGCAGTGCTAGAGGGACAGGAGAAGCTTTCTTT. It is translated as CSARGTGEAFF.

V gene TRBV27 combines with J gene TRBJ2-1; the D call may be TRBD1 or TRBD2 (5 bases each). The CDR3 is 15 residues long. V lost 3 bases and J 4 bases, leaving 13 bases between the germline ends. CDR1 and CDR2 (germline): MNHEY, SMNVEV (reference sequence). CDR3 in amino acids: CASSFWGTGYNEQFF. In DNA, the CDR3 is TGTGCCAGCAGTTTTTGGGGGACGGGATACAATGAGCAGTTCTTC.

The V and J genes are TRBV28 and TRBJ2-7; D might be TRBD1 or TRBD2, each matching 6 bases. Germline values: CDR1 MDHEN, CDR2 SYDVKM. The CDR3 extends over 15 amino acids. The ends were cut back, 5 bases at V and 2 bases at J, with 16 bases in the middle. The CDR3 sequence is CASSEAGEETYEQYF. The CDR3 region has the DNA TGTGCCAGCAGTGAAGCAGGGGAGGAAACCTACGAGCAGTACTTC.

The CDR3 loop reads CASSRQVSNEQFF. CDR3 in DNA: TGTGCCAGCAGTCGACAGGTTTCGAATGAGCAGTTCTTC. The chain combines TRBV5-4 with TRBJ2-1; D possibly corresponds to TRBD1 (6 bases). Germline V gene sequence: CDR1 SGHNT, CDR2 YYREEE (reference sequence). The CDR3 sequence is 13 residues long. V lost 5 bases to trimming and J lost 7 bases, with 13 bases between them.